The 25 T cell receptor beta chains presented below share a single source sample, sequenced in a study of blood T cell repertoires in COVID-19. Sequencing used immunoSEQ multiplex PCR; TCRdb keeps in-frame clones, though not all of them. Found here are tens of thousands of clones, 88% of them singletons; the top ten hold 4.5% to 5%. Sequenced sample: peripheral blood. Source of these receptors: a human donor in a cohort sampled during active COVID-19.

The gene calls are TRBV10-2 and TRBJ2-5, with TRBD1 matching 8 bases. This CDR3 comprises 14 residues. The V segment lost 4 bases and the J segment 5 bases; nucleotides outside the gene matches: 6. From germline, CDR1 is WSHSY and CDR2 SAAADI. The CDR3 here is CASSGTGRKETQYF. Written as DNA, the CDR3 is TGCGCCAGCAGTGGGACAGGGAGGAAGGAGACCCAGTACTTC.

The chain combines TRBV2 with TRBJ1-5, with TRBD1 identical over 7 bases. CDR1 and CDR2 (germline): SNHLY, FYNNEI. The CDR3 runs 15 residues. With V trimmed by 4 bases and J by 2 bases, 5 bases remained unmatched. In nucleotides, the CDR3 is TGTGCCAGCAGTGGTACAGGGGCTGGCAATCAGCCCCAGCATTTT. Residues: CASSGTGAGNQPQHF.

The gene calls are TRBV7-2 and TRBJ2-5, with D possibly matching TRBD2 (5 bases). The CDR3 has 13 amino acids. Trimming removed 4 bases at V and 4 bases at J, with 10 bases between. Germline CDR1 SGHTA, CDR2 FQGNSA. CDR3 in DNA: TGTGCCAGCAGCTATAGAGGGAGAGAGACCCAGTACTTC. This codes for CASSYRGRETQYF.

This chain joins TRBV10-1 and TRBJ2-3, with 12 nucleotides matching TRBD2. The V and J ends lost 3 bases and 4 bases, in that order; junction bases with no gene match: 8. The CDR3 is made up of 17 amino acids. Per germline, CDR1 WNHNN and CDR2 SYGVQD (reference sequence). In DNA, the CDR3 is TGCGCCAGCAGTGAATCGGCTAGCGGGAGGGGCGCAGATACGCAGTATTTT. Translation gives CASSESASGRGADTQYF.

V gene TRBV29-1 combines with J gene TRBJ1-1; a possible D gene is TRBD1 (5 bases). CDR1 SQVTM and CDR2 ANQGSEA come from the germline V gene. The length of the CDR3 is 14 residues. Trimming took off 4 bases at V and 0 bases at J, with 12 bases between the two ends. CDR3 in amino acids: CSVVGAGMNTEAFF. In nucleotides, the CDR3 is TGCAGCGTTGTTGGTGCAGGGATGAACACTGAAGCTTTCTTT.

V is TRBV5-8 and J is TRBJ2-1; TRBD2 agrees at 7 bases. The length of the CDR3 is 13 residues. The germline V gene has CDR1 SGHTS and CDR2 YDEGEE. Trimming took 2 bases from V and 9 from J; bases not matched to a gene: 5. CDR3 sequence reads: CASSFSREREQFF. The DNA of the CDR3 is TGTGCCAGCAGCTTTTCGCGGGAGCGTGAGCAGTTCTTC.

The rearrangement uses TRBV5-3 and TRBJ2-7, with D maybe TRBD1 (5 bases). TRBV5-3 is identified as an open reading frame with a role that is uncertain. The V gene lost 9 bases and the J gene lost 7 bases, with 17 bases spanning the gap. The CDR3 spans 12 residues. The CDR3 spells CATILEGDEQYF. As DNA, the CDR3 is TGTGCCACAATCTTGGAAGGGGATGAGCAGTACTTC.

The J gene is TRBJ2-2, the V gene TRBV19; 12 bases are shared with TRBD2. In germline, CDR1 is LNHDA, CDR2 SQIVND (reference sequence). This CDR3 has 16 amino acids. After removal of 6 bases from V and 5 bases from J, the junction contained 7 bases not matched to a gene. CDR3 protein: CASRDGLAGRTGELFF. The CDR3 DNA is TGTGCCAGTAGGGACGGACTAGCGGGGAGGACCGGGGAGCTGTTTTTT.

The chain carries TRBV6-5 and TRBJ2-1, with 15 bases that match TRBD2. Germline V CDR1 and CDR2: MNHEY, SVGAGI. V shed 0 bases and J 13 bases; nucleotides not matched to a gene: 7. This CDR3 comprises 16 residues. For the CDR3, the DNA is TGTGCCAGCAGTTACTCGATAGGGACTAGCGGGAGGAAACAGTTCTTC. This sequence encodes CASSYSIGTSGRKQFF.

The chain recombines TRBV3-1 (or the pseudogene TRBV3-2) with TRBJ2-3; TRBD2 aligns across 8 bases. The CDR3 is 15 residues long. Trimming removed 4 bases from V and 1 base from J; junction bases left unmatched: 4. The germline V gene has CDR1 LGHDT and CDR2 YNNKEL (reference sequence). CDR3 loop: CASSLSGMGTDTQYF. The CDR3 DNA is TGTGCCAGCAGCCTTAGCGGGATGGGCACAGATACGCAGTATTTT.

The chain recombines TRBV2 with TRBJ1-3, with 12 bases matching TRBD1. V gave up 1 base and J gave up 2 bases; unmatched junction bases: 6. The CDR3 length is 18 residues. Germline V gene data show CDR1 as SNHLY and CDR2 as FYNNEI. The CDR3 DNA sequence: TGTGCCAGCAGTGAAGTCGGGACAGGGGGCTTTCCTGGAAACACCATATATTTT. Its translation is CASSEVGTGGFPGNTIYF.

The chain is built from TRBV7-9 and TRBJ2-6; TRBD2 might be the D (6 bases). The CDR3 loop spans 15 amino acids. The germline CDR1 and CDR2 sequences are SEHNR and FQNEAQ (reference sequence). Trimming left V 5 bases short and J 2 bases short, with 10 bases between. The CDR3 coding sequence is TGTGCCAGCAGCGGGAGGTATACTGGGGCCAACGTCCTGACTTTC. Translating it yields CASSGRYTGANVLTF.

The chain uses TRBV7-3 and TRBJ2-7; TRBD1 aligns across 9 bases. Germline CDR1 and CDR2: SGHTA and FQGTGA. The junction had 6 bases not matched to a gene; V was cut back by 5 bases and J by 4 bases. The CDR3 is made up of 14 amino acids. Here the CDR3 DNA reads TGTGCCAGCAGCAAAACAGGGGGCTCTTACGAGCAGTACTTC. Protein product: CASSKTGGSYEQYF.

The DNA for the CDR3 is TGTGCCAGCAGCCGAGGGGGACAGGGTTACAATGAGCAGTTCTTC. It is translated as CASSRGGQGYNEQFF. The chain links TRBV7-9 to TRBJ2-1; 9 nucleotides match TRBD1. J gave up 4 bases and V 5 bases, and 6 bases lay outside the gene matches. The CDR3 spans 15 residues. The germline V gene has CDR1 SEHNR and CDR2 FQNEAQ (reference sequence).

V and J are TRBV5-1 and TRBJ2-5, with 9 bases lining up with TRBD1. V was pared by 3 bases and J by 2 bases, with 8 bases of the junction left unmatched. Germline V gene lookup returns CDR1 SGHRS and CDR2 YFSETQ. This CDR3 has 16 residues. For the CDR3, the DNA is TGCGCCAGCAGCTCCGGACAGGGGTTAGGGCAAGAGACCCAGTACTTC. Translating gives CASSSGQGLGQETQYF.

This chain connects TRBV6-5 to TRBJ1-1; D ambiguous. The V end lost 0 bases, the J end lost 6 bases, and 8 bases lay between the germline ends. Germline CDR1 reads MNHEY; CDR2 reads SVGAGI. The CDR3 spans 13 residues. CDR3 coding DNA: TGTGCCAGCAGTTACTCGAGACACTCTGAAGCTTTCTTT. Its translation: CASSYSRHSEAFF.

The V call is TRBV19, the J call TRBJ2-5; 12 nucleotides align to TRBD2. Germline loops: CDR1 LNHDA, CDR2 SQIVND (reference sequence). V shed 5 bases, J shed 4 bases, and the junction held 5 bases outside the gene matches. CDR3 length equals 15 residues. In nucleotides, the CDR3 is TGTGCCAGTAGTCGGACTAGCGGGATAGTAGAGACCCAGTACTTC. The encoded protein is CASSRTSGIVETQYF. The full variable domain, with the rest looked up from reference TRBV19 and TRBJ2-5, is DGGITQSPKYLFRKEGQNVTLSCEQNLNHDAMYWYRQDPGQGLRLIYYSQIVNDFQKGDIAEGYSVSREKKESFPLTVTSAQKNPTAFYLCASSRTSGIVETQYFGPGTRLLVL.

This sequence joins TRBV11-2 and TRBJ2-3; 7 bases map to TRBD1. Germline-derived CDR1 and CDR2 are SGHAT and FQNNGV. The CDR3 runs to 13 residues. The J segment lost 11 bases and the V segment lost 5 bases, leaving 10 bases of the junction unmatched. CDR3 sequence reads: CASSKTGTEMQYF. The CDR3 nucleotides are TGTGCCAGCAGCAAGACCGGGACAGAGATGCAGTATTTT.

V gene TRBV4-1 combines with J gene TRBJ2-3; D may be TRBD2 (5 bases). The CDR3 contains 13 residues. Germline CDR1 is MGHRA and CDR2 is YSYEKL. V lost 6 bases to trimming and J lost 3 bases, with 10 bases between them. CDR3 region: CASRLRETDTQYF. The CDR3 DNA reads TGCGCCAGCAGGTTAAGGGAGACAGATACGCAGTATTTT.

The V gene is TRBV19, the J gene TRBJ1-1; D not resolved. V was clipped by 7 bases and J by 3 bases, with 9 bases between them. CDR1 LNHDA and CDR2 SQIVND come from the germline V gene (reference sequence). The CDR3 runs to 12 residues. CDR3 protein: CASTLPDTEAFF. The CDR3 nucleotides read TGTGCCAGTACCCTTCCGGACACTGAAGCTTTCTTT.

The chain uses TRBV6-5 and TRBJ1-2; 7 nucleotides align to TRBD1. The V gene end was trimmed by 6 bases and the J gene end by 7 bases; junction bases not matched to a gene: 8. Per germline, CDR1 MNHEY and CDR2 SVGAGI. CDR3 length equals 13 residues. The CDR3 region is CASSRATGVGYTF. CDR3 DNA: TGTGCCAGCAGCCGCGCTACAGGGGTTGGCTACACCTTC.

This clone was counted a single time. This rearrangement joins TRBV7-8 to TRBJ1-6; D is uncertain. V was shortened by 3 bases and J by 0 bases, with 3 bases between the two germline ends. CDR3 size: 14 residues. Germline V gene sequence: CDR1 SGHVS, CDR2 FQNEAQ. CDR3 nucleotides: TGTGCCAGCAGCTTTCGCTCCTATAATTCACCCCTCCACTTT. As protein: CASSFRSYNSPLHF.

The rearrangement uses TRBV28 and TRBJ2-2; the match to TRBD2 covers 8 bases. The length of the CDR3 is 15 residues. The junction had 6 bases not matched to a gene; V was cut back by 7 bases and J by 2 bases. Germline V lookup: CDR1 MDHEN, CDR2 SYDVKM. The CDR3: CASTLAGLNTGELFF. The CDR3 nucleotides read TGTGCCAGCACGCTAGCGGGCCTAAACACCGGGGAGCTGTTTTTT.

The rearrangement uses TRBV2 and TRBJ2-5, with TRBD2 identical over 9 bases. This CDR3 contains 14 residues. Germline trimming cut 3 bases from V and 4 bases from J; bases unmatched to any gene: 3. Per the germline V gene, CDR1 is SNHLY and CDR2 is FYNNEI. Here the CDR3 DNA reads TGTGCCAGCAGTGACCCGACTAGCGGAGAGACCCAGTACTTC. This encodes CASSDPTSGETQYF.

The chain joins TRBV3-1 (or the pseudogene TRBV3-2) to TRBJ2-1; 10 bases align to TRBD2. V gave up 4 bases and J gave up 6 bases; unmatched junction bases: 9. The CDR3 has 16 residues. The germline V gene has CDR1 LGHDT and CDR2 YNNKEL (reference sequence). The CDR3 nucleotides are TGTGCCAGCAGCCTCGAGGTCCTAGCGGGAGTCAATGAGCAGTTCTTC. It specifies CASSLEVLAGVNEQFF.